This T cell receptor (beta chain) was found in a study of CD8 T cells in ankylosing spondylitis. General study points: There was reportedly significant enrichment of clones that were disease-linked in matched ankylosing spondylitis synovial fluid. What seemed typical of ankylosing spondylitis blood was a TCR beta motif built from several highly homologous variants. In reactive arthritis synovial fluid and blood, some motif variants had been reported before.

A quantitative 5'-RACE method, one with molecular barcodes, was used to make TCR beta libraries. In TCRdb, the 5' RACE reads were re-called with MiXCR into one record per CDR3 protein. In the table there are 150,000 to 250,000 distinct CDR3 sequences, roughly 13% of which are singletons. Germline assignment: CDR1 SGHRS and CDR2 YFSETQ. The V gene end was trimmed by 7 bases and the J gene end by 6 bases; junction bases not matched to a gene: 9. CDR3 length equals 13 residues. As concerns this clonotype: The target antigen is unknown.

The chain joins TRBV5-1 to TRBJ1-2; 7 positions match TRBD1. The sample comprised blood, either unsorted or a sorted T cell fraction (not recorded which). This sequence originates from a male donor with ankylosing spondylitis or in good health (not recorded which). The CDR3 DNA reads as TGCGCCAGCGAGACAGGGATGGGTGATGGCTACACCTTC. This sequence encodes CASETGMGDGYTF.